This T cell receptor (beta chain) was sequenced in a study of shared clonotypes between healthy human individuals. About the study: Three plates were used per donor for CD4 naive, three for CD4 memory, two for CD8 naive and one for CD8 memory.

Assay used: immunoSEQ multiplex PCR; TCRdb lists only in-frame clones, some missing. This table holds about 2.1 million clones, roughly 95% found once. Germline-derived CDR1 and CDR2 are MNHEY and SMNVEV (reference sequence). The CDR3 loop spans 15 amino acids. The V and J ends lost 0 bases and 6 bases respectively, with 14 bases between them. Overall study findings and caveats: The sharing of 4% to 5.5% of naive CD4 clonotypes was seen across several donors.

On this clone: What it binds is not known.

Naivety among CD8 cells was defined by CD45RO negativity and positive CCR7 selection, thereby excluding terminally differentiated effector memory CD45RA+ cells. Material: naive CD8+ T cells from PBMCs. The source is a man aged 18 to 30 in good health. Some clones in this sample may be carry-over from other donors' samples. The chain is built from TRBV27 and TRBJ1-2, with D tentatively TRBD1 (5 bases). The CDR3 loop reads CASSLSRAPRDGYTF. The CDR3 DNA follows: TGTGCCAGCAGTTTATCCAGGGCCCCTCGGGATGGCTACACCTTC.